This T cell receptor (beta chain) was recorded in a study of shared clonotypes between healthy human individuals. The study, taken as a whole, reports: Only a few donors were included, so the genetic and exposure-history diversity represented was limited.

On this clone itself: Its antigen is currently unknown.

Trimming cost V 3 bases and J 0 bases; bases outside gene matches: 6. Germline V gene data show CDR1 as SGDLS and CDR2 as YYNGEE. CDR3 length: 15 amino acids. CD45RO-negative CD8 cells positively selected for CCR7 made up the naive population, which excluded terminally differentiated effector memory CD45RA+ cells. All donors were healthy HIV-negative adults lacking recent acute infections or vaccinations. Sequencing was performed with immunoSEQ multiplex PCR; in TCRdb, only in-frame clones are kept and a portion is missing. The sample lists 2 million to 2.5 million clones, approximately 94% seen once, with roughly 1.8% in the top ten.

Input material: naive CD8+ T cells from PBMCs. The rearrangement uses TRBV9 and TRBJ2-7; 7 positions agree with TRBD2. The source of this sequence is a man aged 18 to 30 in good health. Some clones in this sample may be carry-over from other donors' samples. For the CDR3, the DNA is TGTGCCAGCAGCGAAGGCAGCGGGGACTCCTACGAGCAGTACTTC. Protein sequence: CASSEGSGDSYEQYF.